This T cell receptor beta chain was recorded in a study of identical twins. The study, taken as a whole, reports: Abundant beta clonotypes from cord blood bore fewer insertions; memory repertoires lacked this pattern. One should note that invariant MAIT and iNKT cells could partly confound zero-insertion analyses.

V lost 4 bases, J lost 9 bases, and 13 bases lay in between. This CDR3 has 13 residues. CDR1 and CDR2 from the germline V gene are SGHTA and FQGNSA. Comments on this clonotype: Its antigen is not known.

From the 5' RACE reads, TCRdb called clonotypes with MiXCR, one entry per CDR3 protein. This table holds some 1,600,000 distinct CDR3 sequences, roughly a third found once. This TCR derives from a newborn girl in good health. The chain combines TRBV7-2 with TRBJ1-5; D is ambiguous. The sequenced material came from cord blood. CDR3 in DNA: TGTGCCAGCAGCTGGCGACCTATGGGGCCCCAGCATTTT. It codes for CASSWRPMGPQHF. Full variable domain (remainder filled in from reference TRBV7-2 and TRBJ1-5): GAGVSQSPSNKVTEKGKDVELRCDPISGHTALYWYRQSLGQGLEFLIYFQGNSAPDKSGLPSDRFSAERTGGSVSTLTIQRTQQEDSAVYLCASSWRPMGPQHFGDGTRLSIL.